Below, one T cell receptor beta chain is given with its context. Its antigen is not identified. The CDR3 loop spans 16 amino acids. CDR1 and CDR2 from the germline V gene are MNHEY and SVGAGI. V was shortened by 0 bases and J by 4 bases, with 15 bases between the two germline ends. These data are taken from a study of T-cell memory formation after mild COVID-19. Study-wide findings and caveats: Contracting CD4+ clones sat mainly in CM and EM; CD8+ in EMRA.

TCRdb passed the 5' RACE reads through MiXCR, listing each CDR3 protein once. The sample carries roughly 350,000 distinct CDR3 sequences, 25% to 30% recorded once. The J gene is TRBJ1-2, the V gene TRBV6-5, with a tentative D call TRBD1 (6 bases). The TCR sequence derives from an adult woman who had mild COVID-19 (a few samples of this study predate the infection). Cell type and time point are not known. Sequenced input: PBMCs or a T cell subset sorted from them (not recorded which). The CDR3 bases are TGTGCCAGCAGTTACTCGAGTCAGGGACAATCCTATGGCTACACCTTC. This gives the protein CASSYSSQGQSYGYTF.